This T cell receptor beta chain is from a study of T cell clusters in autoimmune cytopenias. Study-wide background: The mean age of healthy donor controls was around 57 years, the median roughly 59 years.

Looked up from germline, CDR1 is SGHAT and CDR2 is FQNNGV. The CDR3 extends over 11 amino acids. Multiplex touch-down PCR amplified TRB using TRB-A and TRB-B pools in one tube. Each CDR3 protein gets one entry in TCRdb, which reprocessed the multiplex PCR reads and gives no DNA. In all, the sample yields about 6,100 distinct CDR3 sequences. TRB was amplified from 250 ng of peripheral blood genomic DNA per sample. Study-level findings and limits: Clustering suggested that physiological T cell clusters were missing in primary autoimmune cytopenia patients.

For this clonotype: The antigen remains undetermined.

The same sample was also studied in work on T cell repertoires in aging, cancer and after chemotherapy. Turning to that study: Over several months to years, re-sampled healthy donor repertoires clearly shared clones. Untreated cancer patients had significantly lower blood TCR diversity than age-matched healthy donors.

This chain connects TRBV11-2 to TRBJ2-7. Sequencing input: peripheral blood. The clonotype originates from a human donor in good health. CDR3: CASGSSYEQYF.